The rows below give T cell receptor beta chains drawn from one sample of a study of blood T cell repertoires in COVID-19. Sequenced by immunoSEQ multiplex PCR; TCRdb stores in-frame clones only, minus some. The repertoire has 120,000 or so clones, around 90% of them found once; the top ten carry 0.7% to 0.9%. The specimen was peripheral blood. The receptors were sampled from a woman in her forties or fifties with active or convalescent COVID-19. The CDR3 runs from the conserved cysteine through the conserved F or W. Each record gives: V gene, J gene, CDR3 protein.

>TRBV11-2|TRBJ2-7
CASSFGGEQYF
>TRBV10-3|TRBJ2-7
CAISLGQGKEQYF
>TRBV11-1|TRBJ2-3
CASSLAKVIRQATDTQYF
>TRBV6-2/TRBV6-3|TRBJ2-4
CASSYRVGLAGVDIQYF
>TRBV19|TRBJ1-1
CASSSRDRATEAFF
>TRBV6-2/TRBV6-3|TRBJ2-3
CASSSRVGSTDTQYF
>TRBV9|TRBJ2-2
CASTETGGQNTGELFF
>TRBV2|TRBJ2-7
CASDGWDSGTFEQYF
>TRBV4-2|TRBJ1-1
CATRGLNTEAFF
>TRBV7-3|TRBJ2-1
CASSISGTSGYNEQFF
>TRBV11-3|TRBJ2-5
CASSDRGGETQYF
>TRBV11-2|TRBJ2-7
CASSWGPRLEQYF
>TRBV14|TRBJ2-1
CASSQKGVSGRLYNEQFF
>TRBV7-2|TRBJ2-7
CASSVAGNYEQYF
>TRBV7-8|TRBJ2-1
CASSPQLAGGPVYNEQFF
>TRBV29-1|TRBJ2-1
CSVEGGPVDARIF
>TRBV7-2|TRBJ2-7
CASSLVRAYEQYF
>TRBV5-6|TRBJ2-3
CASSPGGGFGTDTQYF
>TRBV7-2|TRBJ1-3
CASSYTGSGNTIYF
>TRBV11-3|TRBJ1-3
CASSPNDRGRVGNTIYF
>TRBV23-1|TRBJ1-1
CASPGGIGNTEAFF
>TRBV7-2|TRBJ1-4
CASSLGGARREKLFF
>TRBV11-3|TRBJ1-1
CASSLDRETEAFF
>TRBV9|TRBJ2-7
CASSVGTGSGSYEQYF
>TRBV2|TRBJ1-3
CASSPGQGLSSGNTIYF
>TRBV6-2/TRBV6-3|TRBJ2-5
CASSYSTLAGAGETQYF